This is a list of T cell receptor beta chains from one sample in a study of cytomegalovirus exposure and HLA in healthy donors. This table comes from immunoSEQ multiplex PCR, and its TCRdb copy is limited to in-frame clones, with some not included. The sample records 200,000 to 300,000 clones, 82% being singletons. What was sequenced was PBMCs. The receptor source for this set is a woman between 40 and 50 years old in good health and CMV-seropositive. CDR3s include the opening cysteine and the closing phenylalanine or tryptophan. A D gene is named only where the DNA matches it firmly. Clone size is stated in some rows and not others, as once, few, many or a class when expanded.

>TRBJ2-6|TRBD1|once|TRBV11-2
CASRHTGAGANVLTF
TGTGCCAGCAGACACACAGGGGCTGGGGCCAACGTCCTGACTTTC
>TRBJ1-2|TRBD1|NA|TRBV9
CASSAVGTGDGYTF
TGTGCCAGCAGCGCAGTAGGGACAGGGGACGGCTACACCTTC
>TRBJ1-2|NA|few|TRBV9
CASSVGSGNGYTF
TGTGCCAGCAGCGTAGGGTCAGGGAATGGCTACACCTTC
>TRBJ2-5|NA|NA|TRBV2
CASTPDLIAGIETQYF
TGTGCCAGCACCCCCGATCTGATTGCAGGGATAGAGACCCAGTACTTC
>TRBJ1-6|NA|NA|TRBV9
CASSVADNIVSPLHF
TGTGCCAGCAGCGTAGCGGACAACATAGTCTCACCCCTCCACTTT
>TRBJ1-2|NA|NA|TRBV6-1
CASSSRQRNYGYTF
TGTGCCAGCAGTTCCCGCCAGAGGAACTATGGCTACACCTTC
>TRBJ2-5|TRBD2|NA|TRBV18
CASSRQRGGTQETQYF
TGTGCCAGCTCACGACAGCGGGGGGGCACCCAAGAGACCCAGTACTTC
>TRBJ2-1|NA|NA|TRBV5-1
CASSRRGGQSYNEQFF
TGCGCCAGCAGCCGCCGAGGTGGACAGTCCTACAATGAGCAGTTCTTC
>TRBJ2-7|NA|NA|TRBV27
CASGDSHFTAPYEQYF
TGTGCCAGCGGAGACAGTCACTTCACCGCACCCTACGAGCAGTACTTC
>TRBJ1-1|TRBD1|NA|TRBV7-9
CSSSVGQGALTEAFF
TGTTCCAGCAGCGTGGGACAGGGGGCGCTGACTGAAGCTTTCTTT
>TRBJ1-4|NA|NA|TRBV15
CATSRDRSTNEKLFF
TGTGCCACCAGCAGAGACAGGTCAACTAATGAAAAACTGTTTTTT
>TRBJ2-7|NA|once|TRBV19
CASSIKAGNFYEQYF
TGTGCCAGTAGTATAAAGGCAGGGAACTTCTACGAGCAGTACTTC
>TRBJ1-1|NA|NA|TRBV5-1
CASNQQGIVNTEAFF
TGCGCCAGCAACCAACAGGGAATCGTGAACACTGAAGCTTTCTTT
>TRBJ2-5|NA|NA|TRBV4-3
CASSQTTRYPETQYF
TGCGCCAGCAGCCAGACCACTAGATATCCTGAGACCCAGTACTTC
>TRBJ1-1|NA|NA|TRBV30
CAWSVGTTNTEAFF
TGTGCCTGGAGTGTCGGGACAACGAACACTGAAGCTTTCTTT
>TRBJ2-7|TRBD1|NA|TRBV2
CASSKLDRPPYEQYF
TGTGCCAGCAGCAAGCTGGACAGGCCGCCCTACGAGCAGTACTTC
>TRBJ2-3|TRBD2|NA|TRBV7-3
CASSLVVAGEDTQYF
TGTGCCAGCAGCTTAGTCGTAGCGGGGGAGGATACGCAGTATTTT
>TRBJ1-2|NA|NA|TRBV27
CASTTVGGYGYTF
TGTGCCAGCACAACAGTCGGGGGCTATGGCTACACCTTC
>TRBJ2-1|NA|once|TRBV19
CASSIRTHGEQFF
TGTGCCAGTAGTATACGGACTCACGGTGAGCAGTTCTTC
>TRBJ1-1|NA|NA|TRBV4-1
CASSLHPRSTEAFF
TGCGCCAGCAGCCTCCATCCGAGGAGCACTGAAGCTTTCTTT
>TRBJ2-1|NA|NA|TRBV11-1
CASSPLGGGSYNEQFF
TGTGCCAGCAGCCCTCTTGGCGGAGGCTCCTACAATGAGCAGTTCTTC
>TRBJ1-1|NA|NA|TRBV7-9
CASSLQPKGDTEAFF
TGTGCCAGCAGCTTACAACCTAAAGGGGACACTGAAGCTTTCTTT
>TRBJ2-7|NA|few|TRBV19
CASSTRESEQYF
TGTGCCAGTAGTACCCGTGAGAGCGAGCAGTACTTC
>TRBJ1-2|NA|NA|TRBV7-9
CASSLPETYGYTF
TGTGCCAGCAGCTTACCAGAAACCTATGGCTACACCTTC
>TRBJ1-2|NA|NA|TRBV7-3
CASTRGGGRGYTF
TGTGCCAGCACCCGAGGCGGGGGCCGTGGCTACACCTTC
>TRBJ2-3|TRBD1|once|TRBV2
CAALGGQGNPDTQYF
TGTGCCGCATTAGGGGGCCAAGGGAACCCAGATACGCAGTATTTT
>TRBJ2-5|TRBD2|NA|TRBV10-3
CAISPVAGTQETQYF
TGTGCCATCAGTCCCGTAGCGGGGACCCAAGAGACCCAGTACTTC
>TRBJ1-1|NA|NA|TRBV12-5
CASGFSTEAFF
TGTGCTAGTGGTTTTAGCACTGAAGCTTTCTTT
>TRBJ2-2|NA|NA|TRBV10-3
CATGDPGGELFF
TGTGCCACCGGAGACCCGGGGGGGGAGCTGTTTTTT
>TRBJ1-5|NA|NA|TRBV10-1
CASSEWGSGQPQHF
TGCGCCAGCAGTGAGTGGGGATCGGGACAGCCCCAGCATTTT
>TRBJ1-5|TRBD1|few|TRBV15
CATSEGDRGDNQPQHF
TGTGCCACCAGCGAGGGTGACAGGGGCGACAATCAGCCCCAGCATTTT
>TRBJ1-2|TRBD1|NA|TRBV19
CASSIGQGPYTF
TGTGCCAGTAGTATTGGACAGGGGCCCTACACCTTC
>TRBJ2-5|NA|NA|TRBV5-6
CASSFTGNRETQYF
TGTGCCAGCAGCTTCACCGGGAACAGAGAGACCCAGTACTTC
>TRBJ2-1|TRBD2|few|TRBV14
CASSQTSGSYNEQFF
TGTGCCAGCAGCCAAACTAGCGGATCCTACAATGAGCAGTTCTTC
>TRBJ2-7|TRBD2|few|TRBV4-3
CASSQDGLAGEQYF
TGCGCCAGCAGCCAAGATGGGCTAGCGGGTGAGCAGTACTTC
>TRBJ2-7|NA|NA|TRBV18
CASSPGANYEQYF
TGTGCCAGCTCACCGGGGGCAAACTACGAGCAGTACTTC
>TRBJ2-7|NA|NA|TRBV9
CASSVGQGGYEQYF
TGTGCCAGCAGCGTAGGCCAGGGGGGCTACGAGCAGTACTTC
>TRBJ2-5|NA|NA|TRBV6-1
CASSENLMAHETQYF
TGTGCCAGCAGTGAAAACCTGATGGCCCATGAGACCCAGTACTTC
>TRBJ2-5|NA|NA|TRBV6-1
CASRPSQETQYF
TGTGCCAGCAGGCCTAGCCAAGAGACCCAGTACTTC
>TRBJ2-2|TRBD1|NA|TRBV4-2
CASSRTGTGGAPGELFF
TGTGCCAGCAGCCGAACCGGGACAGGGGGCGCCCCCGGGGAGCTGTTTTTT
>TRBJ2-1|TRBD2|NA|TRBV6-5
CASSSGSGSSYNEQFF
TGTGCCAGCAGTTCCGGTAGCGGGAGCTCCTACAATGAGCAGTTCTTC
>TRBJ2-4|NA|NA|TRBV6-8
CASSLTYLGSHASLAKNIQYF
TGTGCCAGCAGTTTGACTTATTTAGGATCCCACGCCAGCTTAGCCAAAAACATTCAGTACTTC
>TRBJ1-2|NA|NA|TRBV30
CAWIPAGHFFDGYTF
TGTGCCTGGATTCCAGCAGGCCATTTTTTCGATGGCTACACCTTC
>TRBJ2-1|NA|NA|TRBV18
CASSPNGQSSYNEQFF
TGTGCCAGCTCACCAAATGGACAGAGCTCCTACAATGAGCAGTTCTTC